The 24 T cell receptor beta chains below were found in one sample sequenced in a study of blood T cell repertoires in COVID-19. The assay was immunoSEQ multiplex PCR, and TCRdb's table has in-frame clones only and misses some. This sample has 250,000 to 350,000 clones, with roughly nine tenths found just once. Sequenced input: peripheral blood. Every receptor here comes from a woman in her 30s with COVID-19, enrolled during active disease.

The CDR3 loop reads CASSYGLEEGETQYF. CDR3 nucleotide sequence: TGTGCCAGTAGTTACGGACTCGAGGAGGGAGAGACCCAGTACTTC. This chain joins TRBV19 and TRBJ2-5, with a tentative D call TRBD2 (6 bases). Germline CDR1 and CDR2: LNHDA and SQIVND (reference sequence). Trimming stripped 5 bases from V and 4 bases from J, with 17 bases between. The CDR3 is made up of 15 amino acids.

This chain links TRBV7-3 with TRBJ1-1; TRBD1 matches 11 bases. The V and J ends lost 4 bases and 4 bases, in that order; junction bases with no gene match: 2. This CDR3 contains 14 residues. From germline, CDR1 is SGHTA and CDR2 FQGTGA. The CDR3 here is CASSYGQGATEAFF. As DNA, the CDR3 is TGTGCCAGCAGCTACGGACAGGGGGCCACTGAAGCTTTCTTT.

The chain combines TRBV21-1 with TRBJ1-6; TRBD1, the table's D call, lacks a check against the DNA. TRBV21-1 is a pseudogene. CDR3 length: 20 residues. CDR3 DNA: TGTGCCAGCAGCAAACGGCACAGGGTATCCTTTAGCTCCTATAATTCACCCCTCCACTTT. Encoded protein: CASSKRHRVSFSSYNSPLHF.

The rearrangement uses TRBV28 and TRBJ1-2; maybe TRBD1 (5 bases). Deletions cut 2 bases from V and 5 bases from J, with 9 bases between. The length of the CDR3 is 13 residues. The germline gives CDR1 MDHEN, CDR2 SYDVKM. The CDR3 reads CASSLVGGYGYTF. DNA for the CDR3: TGTGCCAGCAGTTTAGTGGGGGGGTATGGCTACACCTTC.

This chain joins TRBV5-1 and TRBJ2-1, with TRBD2 matching 9 bases. CDR1 SGHRS and CDR2 YFSETQ come from the germline V gene. Germline trimming cut 0 bases from V and 10 bases from J; bases unmatched to any gene: 8. CDR3 size: 15 residues. The DNA of the CDR3 is TGCGCCAGCAGCTTGGTTGCGGGAGGGGTTGGGGAGCAGTTCTTC. Its translation: CASSLVAGGVGEQFF.

This rearrangement joins TRBV3-1 (or the pseudogene TRBV3-2) to TRBJ1-6; TRBD1 matches at 7 bases. CDR1 is LGHDT and CDR2 is YNNKEL in the germline V gene (reference sequence). The ends lost 1 base at V and 0 bases at J; junction bases unmatched: 3. CDR3 length: 17 residues. Written as DNA, the CDR3 is TGTGCCAGCAGCCAAGGGACAGGCCTCTCCTATAATTCACCCCTCCACTTT. Protein: CASSQGTGLSYNSPLHF.

This chain links TRBV11-3 with TRBJ2-3; 8 nucleotides agree with TRBD2. This CDR3 comprises 16 residues. From germline, CDR1 is SGHNT and CDR2 YENEEA. Unmatched junction bases numbered 2, after V lost 0 bases and J lost 0 bases. The DNA of the CDR3 is TGTGCCAGCAGCTTAGATAGCGGGGCTAGCACAGATACGCAGTATTTT. It is translated as CASSLDSGASTDTQYF.

V gene TRBV10-3 combines with J gene TRBJ2-2; 13 bases fit TRBD2. The CDR3 consists of 16 residues. V shed 9 bases, J shed 3 bases, and the junction held 7 bases outside the gene matches. Germline CDR1 ENHRY, CDR2 SYGVKD. CDR3 DNA: TGTGCCATAAGGACTAGCGGGAGCCGGGACACCGGGGAGCTGTTTTTT. Translated: CAIRTSGSRDTGELFF.

The rearrangement joins TRBV3-1 (or the pseudogene TRBV3-2) to TRBJ1-2, with D possibly TRBD1 on 5 matching bases. With 0 bases removed from V and 8 bases from J, the gap between germline ends came to 10 bases. CDR1 and CDR2 (germline): LGHDT, YNNKEL (reference sequence). The CDR3 sequence is 13 residues long. In DNA form, the CDR3 reads TGTGCCAGCAGCCAAGATAGGGGCTCCGGCTACACCTTC. As protein: CASSQDRGSGYTF.

The genes are TRBV19 and TRBJ2-5, with TRBD1 as a possible D gene (6 bases). The V gene lost 10 bases and the J gene lost 1 base, with 13 bases spanning the gap. This CDR3 has 13 residues. The germline CDR1 and CDR2 sequences are LNHDA and SQIVND (reference sequence). Here the CDR3 DNA reads TGTGCCACACAAGGACAGCCCCAAGAGACCCAGTACTTC. It is translated as CATQGQPQETQYF.

This clone was detected only once. The chain is built from TRBV6-6 and TRBJ2-3, with 13 bases fitting TRBD2. The CDR3 is 16 amino acids. With V trimmed by 5 bases and J by 2 bases, 4 bases remained unmatched. CDR1 and CDR2 (germline): MNHNY, SVGAGI (reference sequence). The CDR3 nucleotides read TGTGCCAGCAGTCGACTAGCGGGAGGCACCACAGATACGCAGTATTTT. Amino acids: CASSRLAGGTTDTQYF.

The table lists this clone with a count of one. The genes are TRBV5-5 and TRBJ1-4; TRBD1 is a possible D gene (6 bases). There are 15 residues in the CDR3. Germline CDR1 reads SGHKS; CDR2 reads YYEKEE (reference sequence). Trimming took off 5 bases at V and 0 bases at J, with 11 bases between the two ends. CDR3 residues: CASSPSGATNEKLFF. CDR3 nucleotides: TGTGCCAGCAGTCCATCAGGGGCAACTAATGAAAAACTGTTTTTT.

This chain connects TRBV5-1 to TRBJ1-2; D is undetermined. This CDR3 comprises 12 residues. V lost 2 bases to trimming and J lost 5 bases, with 7 bases between them. CDR1 and CDR2 (germline): SGHRS, YFSETQ. Here the CDR3 reads CASSLEGYGYTF. The DNA for the CDR3 is TGCGCCAGCAGCTTAGAGGGATATGGCTACACCTTC.

Details on this clone: A read error may account for a junction end that differs from germline. V gene TRBV5-6 combines with J gene TRBJ2-7; maybe TRBD1 (10 bases). The CDR3 loop spans 16 amino acids. CDR1 and CDR2 from the germline V gene are SGHDT and YYEEEE. The CDR3 sequence is CASSPATGGFGGRALF. The DNA for the CDR3 is TGTGCCAGCAGCCCGGCGACAGGGGGCTTTGGCGGGAGGGCCCTCTTC.

The chain employs TRBV28 and TRBJ2-7; TRBD1 aligns across 9 bases. Germline CDR1 reads MDHEN; CDR2 reads SYDVKM. Germline trimming cut 5 bases from V and 5 bases from J; bases unmatched to any gene: 10. This CDR3 comprises 15 residues. CDR3 protein: CASSAPGQGSHEQYF. Here the CDR3 DNA reads TGTGCCAGCAGTGCCCCCGGACAGGGGTCTCACGAGCAGTACTTC. The full variable domain, in which reference TRBV28 and TRBJ2-7 provide the parts outside the CDR3, is DVKVTQSSRYLVKRTGEKVFLECVQDMDHENMFWYRQDPGLGLRLIYFSYDVKMKEKGDIPEGYSVSREKKERFSLILESASTNQTSMYLCASSAPGQGSHEQYFGPGTRLTVT.

V and J are TRBV12-3 or TRBV12-4 and TRBJ1-2; tentatively, D is TRBD1 (6 bases). Trimming cost V 6 bases and J 3 bases, with 11 bases left between them. This CDR3 contains 13 residues. The CDR3 protein is CASSMDRDYGYTF. CDR3 DNA sequence: TGTGCCAGCAGCATGGACAGAGACTATGGCTACACCTTC.

This clone was seen a few times. The genes are TRBV6-1 and TRBJ2-6; tentatively, D is TRBD2 (6 bases). The V gene lost 1 base and the J gene lost 3 bases, with 7 bases spanning the gap. This CDR3 spans 15 amino acids. Germline CDR1 MNHNS, CDR2 SASEGT. The CDR3 bases are TGTGCCAGCAGTGAAGACGGGGGTGGGGCCAACGTCCTGACTTTC. Encoded protein: CASSEDGGGANVLTF.

V and J are TRBV30 and TRBJ1-1; a possible D gene is TRBD1 (5 bases). The V and J ends lost 8 bases and 11 bases respectively, with 24 bases between them. CDR3 length: 13 residues. Germline CDR1 and CDR2: GTSNPN and SVGIG (reference sequence). The CDR3 sequence: CAMDMSRSGRAFF. The CDR3 DNA is TGTGCCATGGACATGAGTCGTTCAGGGCGGGCTTTCTTT.

The chain carries TRBV2 and TRBJ1-1, with D unclear. The CDR3 is 13 residues long. Per germline, CDR1 SNHLY and CDR2 FYNNEI. Deletions cut 1 base from V and 1 base from J, with 4 bases between. Here the CDR3 DNA reads TGTGCCAGCAGTGAAGGGGCGAACACTGAAGCTTTCTTT. Translated, it gives CASSEGANTEAFF.

The V gene is TRBV24-1, the J gene TRBJ2-6, with D possibly being TRBD1 (5 bases). V shed 0 bases and J shed 2 bases, with 7 bases lying between them. The CDR3 runs to 16 residues. Germline V gene sequence: CDR1 KGHDR, CDR2 SFDVKD. This CDR3 reads CATSDLKTAGANVLTF. Here the CDR3 DNA reads TGTGCCACCAGTGATTTGAAGACAGCTGGGGCCAACGTCCTGACTTTC.

The chain employs TRBV4-1 and TRBJ1-5; no firm D call. The CDR3 is 14 residues long. Germline assignment: CDR1 MGHRA and CDR2 YSYEKL. V was shortened by 0 bases and J by 6 bases, with 9 bases between the two germline ends. The CDR3 protein is CASSQDLGSQPQHF. CDR3 sequence (DNA): TGCGCCAGCAGCCAAGATTTAGGGAGTCAGCCCCAGCATTTT.

V and J are TRBV9 and TRBJ1-3, with D possibly being TRBD1 (5 bases). This CDR3 has 15 residues. V lost 4 bases and J 4 bases, leaving 15 bases between the germline ends. From germline, CDR1 is SGDLS and CDR2 YYNGEE. The CDR3 loop reads CASSSQDIAGNTIYF. Written as DNA, the CDR3 is TGTGCCAGCAGCTCCCAGGACATCGCCGGAAACACCATATATTTT. Drawing the rest from reference TRBV9 and TRBJ1-3, the complete variable domain is DSGVTQTPKHLITATGQRVTLRCSPRSGDLSVYWYQQSLDQGLQFLIQYYNGEERAKGNILERFSAQQFPDLHSELNLSSLELGDSALYFCASSSQDIAGNTIYFGEGSWLTVV.

CDR3 nucleotide sequence: TGTGCCAGCAGTTCCGACATTAGCAATCAGCCCCAGCATTTT. The encoded protein is CASSSDISNQPQHF. The rearrangement joins TRBV6-6 to TRBJ1-5; no clear D gene. Trimming removed 4 bases at V and 0 bases at J, with 7 bases between. Germline V gives CDR1 MNHNY, CDR2 SVGAGI (reference sequence). The CDR3 loop spans 14 amino acids.

The genes are TRBV5-1 and TRBJ2-7; 10 positions agree with TRBD1. Unmatched junction bases numbered 7, after V lost 4 bases and J lost 3 bases. From germline, CDR1 is SGHRS and CDR2 YFSETQ. The CDR3 contains 15 residues. CDR3 nucleotide sequence: TGCGCCAGCAGCCCCGGGACAGGGGTTAACTACGAGCAGTACTTC. Its protein product is CASSPGTGVNYEQYF.